Each of the 30 T cell receptor beta chains below was sequenced from the same sample in a study of blood T cell repertoires in COVID-19. The table came from immunoSEQ multiplex PCR; TCRdb's copy has only in-frame clones and leaves some out. Of 150,000 to 180,000 clones detected, approximately 73% appear once; the ten largest clones hold roughly 3.7%. The material sequenced was peripheral blood. Source of these receptors: an elderly woman with acute or convalescent COVID-19.

The V and J genes are TRBV27 and TRBJ2-3, with D maybe TRBD2 (6 bases). The CDR3 length is 13 residues. V lost 7 bases and J lost 1, with 9 bases in between. Per the germline V gene, CDR1 is MNHEY and CDR2 is SMNVEV (reference sequence). CDR3 coding DNA: TGTGCCAGCAAATCTAGCGGCACAGATACGCAGTATTTT. Translation gives CASKSSGTDTQYF.

About this clone itself: Different DNA sequences within this sample yield the same CDR3. V usage is TRBV5-1 and J usage is TRBJ2-2; D is possibly TRBD2 (5 bases). Germline assignment: CDR1 SGHRS and CDR2 YFSETQ. V was pared by 4 bases and J by 3 bases, with 13 bases between. The CDR3 extends over 15 amino acids. CDR3 protein: CASSLTSGYTGELFF. The CDR3 nucleotides read TGCGCCAGCAGCCTGACCTCGGGGTACACCGGGGAGCTGTTTTTT.

In this sample, this clone turned up a few times. The chain uses TRBV7-2 and TRBJ2-3, with D maybe TRBD1 (6 bases). Trimming removed 2 bases at V and 2 bases at J, with 14 bases between. This CDR3 is 16 amino acids long. The V gene's germline CDR1 is SGHTA and CDR2 FQGNSA. The CDR3 DNA is TGTGCCAGCAGCTTACTTGGACAGACGATCACAGATACGCAGTATTTT. Translating gives CASSLLGQTITDTQYF. Together with reference TRBV7-2 and TRBJ2-3, the CDR3 gives the full variable domain: GAGVSQSPSNKVTEKGKDVELRCDPISGHTALYWYRQSLGQGLEFLIYFQGNSAPDKSGLPSDRFSAERTGGSVSTLTIQRTQQEDSAVYLCASSLLGQTITDTQYFGPGTRLTVL.

The genes are TRBV7-9 and TRBJ1-1; TRBD1 matches at 9 bases. With V trimmed by 2 bases and J by 10 bases, 14 bases remained unmatched. The CDR3 is 16 residues long. CDR1 SEHNR and CDR2 FQNEAQ come from the germline V gene (reference sequence). CDR3 nucleotide sequence: TGTGCCAGCAGCTTATGGACCGGGACAGGGCTAGGGATAGCTTTCTTT. Protein sequence: CASSLWTGTGLGIAFF.

The J gene is TRBJ2-7, the V gene TRBV5-1; possible D gene TRBD1, 6 bases. This CDR3 is built from 13 residues. V gave up 0 bases and J gave up 7 bases, with 11 bases separating them. Germline V CDR1 and CDR2: SGHRS, YFSETQ. CDR3 nucleotide sequence: TGCGCCAGCAGCTTGGGGCAGGGGAGTGAGCAGTACTTC. The encoded protein is CASSLGQGSEQYF.

This clone was recorded a few times. The chain couples TRBV30 to TRBJ2-1; 7 bases are shared with TRBD2. V lost 4 bases and J lost 7; bases outside the gene matches: 4. The CDR3 loop spans 12 amino acids. Germline lookup yields CDR1 GTSNPN and CDR2 SVGIG (reference sequence). For the CDR3, the DNA is TGTGCCTGGACTAGCGGTCTGAATGAGCAGTTCTTC. It specifies CAWTSGLNEQFF.

The chain carries TRBV4-3 and TRBJ2-2; D may be TRBD2 (6 bases). Germline lookup yields CDR1 LGHNA and CDR2 YSLEER. CDR3 length: 14 amino acids. V was cut by 4 bases and J by 7 bases, with 13 bases left in between. The CDR3 coding sequence is TGCGCCAGCAGCCGCGGAGGGGACGGCGGGGAGCTGTTTTTT. It specifies CASSRGGDGGELFF.

The chain couples TRBV10-3 to TRBJ2-7; 12 bases fit TRBD1. Germline assignment: CDR1 ENHRY and CDR2 SYGVKD. The CDR3 length is 22 residues. V lost 4 bases to trimming and J lost 3 bases; unmatched junction nucleotides: 25. For the CDR3, the DNA is TGTGCCATCAGTGGCCCAAAGAGAATCCGGGACAGGGGGCTCAAGTCCGACTACGAGCAGTACTTC. Translation: CAISGPKRIRDRGLKSDYEQYF.

J is TRBJ2-3 and V is TRBV7-9, with 8 nucleotides matching TRBD2. Looked up from germline, CDR1 is SEHNR and CDR2 is FQNEAQ (reference sequence). V dropped 1 base and J dropped 6; count of bases not matched to a gene: 9. The CDR3 has 16 residues. CDR3 region: CASSLEYGGARDTQYF. CDR3 DNA: TGTGCCAGCAGCTTAGAGTACGGGGGGGCCAGGGATACGCAGTATTTT.

This clone was observed a handful of times. The gene calls are TRBV5-1 and TRBJ1-1, with D possibly matching TRBD1 (5 bases). The CDR3 loop spans 14 amino acids. Germline CDR1 is SGHRS and CDR2 is YFSETQ. V lost 4 bases and J lost 1, with 11 bases in between. The CDR3 here is CASSTGLGNTEAFF. CDR3 DNA: TGCGCCAGCAGCACAGGCCTAGGGAACACTGAAGCTTTCTTT. Variable domain in full (rest from reference TRBV5-1 and TRBJ1-1): KAGVTQTPRYLIKTRGQQVTLSCSPISGHRSVSWYQQTPGQGLQFLFEYFSETQRNKGNFPGRFSGRQFSNSRSEMNVSTLELGDSALYLCASSTGLGNTEAFFGQGTRLTVV.

The V gene is TRBV18, the J gene TRBJ1-2; D may be TRBD1 (5 bases). The germline CDR1 and CDR2 sequences are KGHSH and LQKENI. The V gene lost 4 bases and the J gene lost 6 bases, with 12 bases spanning the gap. This CDR3 has 13 residues. The DNA for the CDR3 is TGTGCCAGCTCACGAGACAGCCGCGATGGCTACACCTTC. Protein product: CASSRDSRDGYTF. The full variable domain, with the rest looked up from reference TRBV18 and TRBJ1-2, is NAGVMQNPRHLVRRRGQEARLRCSPMKGHSHVYWYRQLPEEGLKFMVYLQKENIIDESGMPKERFSAEFPKEGPSILRIQQVVRGDSAAYFCASSRDSRDGYTFGSGTRLTVV.

The chain carries TRBV10-3 and TRBJ1-1; maybe TRBD1 (5 bases). This CDR3 comprises 13 residues. Looked up from germline, CDR1 is ENHRY and CDR2 is SYGVKD. The V end lost 4 bases, the J end lost 4 bases, and 10 bases lay between the germline ends. CDR3 DNA sequence: TGTGCCATCAGTGGGATGGGGGGCACTGAAGCTTTCTTT. Translation: CAISGMGGTEAFF.

This clone was seen a few times. This chain uses TRBV30 with TRBJ1-2, with D possibly TRBD1 on 5 matching bases. Germline V gene sequence: CDR1 GTSNPN, CDR2 SVGIG (reference sequence). Trimming pared 2 bases from V and 7 bases from J, leaving 17 bases between. This CDR3 is 14 amino acids long. The CDR3 here is CAWSPRQFSSGYTF. The DNA of the CDR3 is TGTGCCTGGAGTCCGCGACAGTTTTCGAGTGGCTACACCTTC.

This chain uses TRBV6-1 with TRBJ1-2, with 7 bases matching TRBD1. V dropped 1 base and J dropped 5; count of bases not matched to a gene: 10. CDR1 and CDR2 from the germline V gene are MNHNS and SASEGT. This CDR3 is 16 amino acids long. The CDR3 spells CASSEGFRTGRYGYTF. The CDR3 DNA reads as TGTGCCAGCAGTGAAGGATTTAGGACAGGCCGATATGGCTACACCTTC.

This clone was seen a handful of times. The CDR3 here is CASSRRSSGNPWDEQFF. The DNA for the CDR3 is TGTGCCAGCAGCCGGAGGTCTAGCGGGAATCCGTGGGATGAGCAGTTCTTC. The V call is TRBV4-2, the J call TRBJ2-1, with TRBD2 matching over 9 bases. Losses at the gene ends were 4 bases for V and 8 bases for J; bases not matched to a gene: 15. CDR3 length: 17 amino acids. The V gene's germline CDR1 is LGHNA and CDR2 YNFKEQ.

The V call is TRBV4-3, the J call TRBJ2-1; D unclear. Deletions cut 4 bases from V and 12 bases from J, with 22 bases between. The CDR3 extends over 15 amino acids. Germline V lookup: CDR1 LGHNA, CDR2 YSLEER. This CDR3 reads CASSPMELALDGQFF. The CDR3 DNA sequence: TGCGCCAGCAGCCCCATGGAATTAGCCTTAGACGGGCAGTTCTTC.

This chain joins TRBV7-6 and TRBJ2-7, with 8 positions matching TRBD2. V dropped 1 base and J dropped 0; count of bases not matched to a gene: 11. In germline, CDR1 is SGHVS, CDR2 FNYEAQ. The CDR3 consists of 18 residues. DNA for the CDR3: TGTGCCAGCAGCTTAGGTGGGGGTGGAGCGGGAGCCTCCTACGAGCAGTACTTC. Translated: CASSLGGGGAGASYEQYF.

The chain joins TRBV7-9 to TRBJ1-1; D gene uncertain. Germline V gives CDR1 SEHNR, CDR2 FQNEAQ (reference sequence). V lost 5 bases and J 1 base, leaving 14 bases between the germline ends. The CDR3 consists of 15 residues. The CDR3 region is CASSILVSGNTEAFF. The DNA for the CDR3 is TGTGCCAGCAGCATACTGGTCTCGGGGAACACTGAAGCTTTCTTT.

This chain links TRBV18 with TRBJ1-3; 8 bases align to TRBD1. V lost 6 bases, J lost 4 bases, and 11 bases stayed unmatched. CDR1 is KGHSH and CDR2 is LQKENI in the germline V gene. The CDR3 consists of 16 residues. The CDR3 DNA follows: TGTGCCAGCTCGCCAGGGCCGACAGGGGCCGGAAACACCATATATTTT. Protein sequence: CASSPGPTGAGNTIYF.

The chain employs TRBV5-6 and TRBJ2-2; D is unclear. V gave up 1 base and J gave up 2 bases, with 6 bases separating them. CDR3 length equals 14 residues. Germline values: CDR1 SGHDT, CDR2 YYEEEE. This chain's CDR3 is CASSLRYNTGELFF. In nucleotides, the CDR3 is TGTGCCAGCAGCTTGCGCTACAACACCGGGGAGCTGTTTTTT.

This clone was found once. The chain recombines TRBV19 with TRBJ1-2, with D maybe TRBD1 (6 bases). The V end was cut by 5 bases, the J end by 5 bases, with 12 bases between. Germline V gene lookup returns CDR1 LNHDA and CDR2 SQIVND (reference sequence). This CDR3 spans 13 amino acids. The DNA of the CDR3 is TGTGCCAGTAGTGCCAGGGACAAGTATGGCTACACCTTC. Translated: CASSARDKYGYTF.

The V call is TRBV27, the J call TRBJ2-7, with D perhaps matching TRBD1 (6 bases). V lost 4 bases to trimming and J lost 0 bases, with 13 bases between them. The CDR3 is 15 residues long. CDR1 and CDR2 from the germline V gene are MNHEY and SMNVEV (reference sequence). CDR3 region: CASSSQGSSSYEQYF. In nucleotides, the CDR3 is TGTGCCAGCAGTTCCCAGGGGAGTTCCTCCTACGAGCAGTACTTC.

The J gene is TRBJ2-1, the V gene TRBV19; D may be TRBD1 (5 bases). CDR3 length equals 14 residues. CDR1 is LNHDA and CDR2 is SQIVND in the germline V gene (reference sequence). Trimming stripped 6 bases from V and 8 bases from J, with 17 bases between. The CDR3 nucleotides are TGTGCCAGTAGAACACTCCAGGGCAGGCATGAGCAGTTCTTC. It codes for CASRTLQGRHEQFF.

This clone was seen a handful of times. The CDR3 loop reads CASSRGQLGSYNSPLHF. The CDR3 region has the DNA TGTGCCAGCAGCCGGGGACAGTTAGGCTCCTATAATTCACCCCTCCACTTT. This sequence joins TRBV14 and TRBJ1-6; TRBD1 agrees at 7 bases. Germline V CDR1 and CDR2: SGHDN, FVKESK. This CDR3 contains 17 residues. The J segment lost 0 bases and the V segment lost 4 bases, leaving 6 bases of the junction unmatched.

The chain is built from TRBV5-1 and TRBJ2-2, with TRBD1 matching 7 bases. V gave up 4 bases and J gave up 6 bases; unmatched junction bases: 3. This CDR3 has 13 amino acids. Germline V gene lookup returns CDR1 SGHRS and CDR2 YFSETQ. The chain's CDR3 is CASSPQGAGELFF. CDR3 in DNA: TGCGCCAGCAGCCCCCAGGGGGCCGGGGAGCTGTTTTTT.

V is TRBV24-1 and J is TRBJ2-3, with TRBD2 matching over 8 bases. The germline V gene encodes CDR1 KGHDR and CDR2 SFDVKD. J lost 1 base, V lost 4 bases, and 6 bases had no gene match. This CDR3 has 16 amino acids. The CDR3 DNA reads as TGTGCCACCAGTGACCCCGCCGGGGGGGGCACAGATACGCAGTATTTT. Translating gives CATSDPAGGGTDTQYF.

This chain links TRBV6-6 with TRBJ1-1; a possible D gene is TRBD1 (5 bases). From germline, CDR1 is MNHNY and CDR2 SVGAGI (reference sequence). V lost 0 bases and J 4 bases, leaving 6 bases between the germline ends. This CDR3 has 13 amino acids. CDR3 residues: CASSYSRGTEAFF. CDR3 DNA sequence: TGTGCCAGCAGTTACTCTAGGGGCACTGAAGCTTTCTTT.

V usage is TRBV6-5 and J usage is TRBJ1-5; D might be TRBD1 (5 bases). V lost 2 bases and J 7 bases, leaving 15 bases between the germline ends. This CDR3 has 15 residues. Germline loops: CDR1 MNHEY, CDR2 SVGAGI. The CDR3 spells CASSYAATGGQPQHF. As DNA, the CDR3 is TGTGCCAGCAGTTACGCGGCAACGGGGGGGCAGCCCCAGCATTTT.

The rearrangement uses TRBV4-3 and TRBJ1-2; D uncertain. This CDR3 comprises 12 residues. Trimming stripped 5 bases from V and 2 bases from J, with 6 bases between. The germline CDR1 and CDR2 sequences are LGHNA and YSLEER. The CDR3 DNA reads as TGCGCCAGCAGCGGGCAGAACTATGGCTACACCTTC. Its translation is CASSGQNYGYTF.

This clone was observed a handful of times. This sequence joins TRBV6-2 or TRBV6-3 and TRBJ1-1; 7 bases align to TRBD1. Trimming removed 5 bases from V and 4 bases from J; junction bases left unmatched: 4. Germline V gene lookup returns CDR1 MNHEY and CDR2 SVGEGT. The CDR3 length is 13 residues. CDR3 sequence: CASSTRQGTEAFF. Here the CDR3 DNA reads TGTGCCAGCAGTACCCGACAGGGCACTGAAGCTTTCTTT.